This record concerns one T cell receptor beta chain sequence. One junction end does not reproduce the germline sequence, and a read error may be involved. Healthy Caucasians from Russia aged roughly 6 to 95 served as donors. In each sample, at least 7 million PBMCs were isolated. Extractions gave at least 6 micrograms of total RNA per sample. Using a J-beta primer mix together with a sample-barcoded 5' primer, a second PCR was run for about 6 to 12 cycles. A single record per CDR3 protein comes from TCRdb applying MiXCR to the 5' RACE reads. The sample lists over a million distinct CDR3 sequences, 35% to 45% seen once, with approximately 4% in the top ten. This specimen comes from a study of blood T cells in healthy people across ages. The germline CDR1 and CDR2 sequences are SQVTM and ANQGSEA. The CDR3 spans 12 residues.

Sequencing was carried out using blood. This chain links TRBV29-1 with TRBJ2-7; either TRBD1 or TRBD2 may fit D (6 bases each). The sequence derives from a woman under 30 in good health. DNA of the CDR3: TGCATCGTCCGGGGGCTCTCCAACGAGCAGTACTTC. Translating it yields CIVRGLSNEQYF.